These 29 T cell receptor beta chains were sequenced from one sample in a study of follicular helper T cells after annual influenza vaccination (dated by TCRdb to 2017 to 2019). The sample's time point label is to be understood as: 2015-2016 season, pre-vaccination. To prepare the library, the immunoSEQ multiplex PCR assay was applied. TCRdb carries this immuneACCESS record with in-frame sequences only. Its versions omit some clonotypes, under half of them owing to an unresolved V gene in the studies checked, with the rest unexplained. For this sample the table gives about 5,600 clones, of which 82% were detected only once. Over 0.65% of the sample is taken by the ten largest. The sequenced sample was CXCR5- memory CD4+ T cells sorted from blood, obtained on the day of influenza vaccination. In the paper's terms, the cell subset or site label means: CXCR5- memory CD4 T cells. These receptors originate from an adult who received the influenza vaccine.

V gene TRBV5-1 combines with J gene TRBJ2-5; 7 bases map to TRBD1. In germline, CDR1 is SGHRS, CDR2 YFSETQ. The CDR3 contains 13 residues. Trimming removed 8 bases from V and 5 bases from J; junction bases left unmatched: 9. CDR3 amino acids: CASHRGSGETQYF. CDR3 sequence (DNA): TGCGCCAGTCACAGGGGATCCGGGGAGACCCAGTACTTC.

This clone was counted a single time. This chain links TRBV7-9 with TRBJ1-1, with D perhaps matching TRBD1 (6 bases). The CDR3 extends over 14 amino acids. V dropped 5 bases and J dropped 1 base, with 11 bases sitting between them. Germline CDR1 reads SEHNR; CDR2 reads FQNEAQ (reference sequence). CDR3 DNA sequence: TGTGCCAGCAGCCTACTACAGGGGAACACTGAAGCTTTCTTT. Protein product: CASSLLQGNTEAFF.

V is TRBV5-8 and J is TRBJ2-3, with 11 bases matching TRBD2. Trimming at V came to 3 bases and at J to 0 bases, leaving 3 bases not matched to a gene. Germline V gene lookup returns CDR1 SGHTS and CDR2 YDEGEE. CDR3 size: 16 residues. In nucleotides, the CDR3 is TGTGCCAGCAGCTCCGGGACTAGCGGCAGCACAGATACGCAGTATTTT. Translated, it gives CASSSGTSGSTDTQYF.

V and J are TRBV19 and TRBJ1-6; tentative D call: TRBD1 (6 bases). Germline-derived CDR1 and CDR2 are LNHDA and SQIVND (reference sequence). The germline V and J ends were trimmed by 5 bases and 11 bases, with 10 bases remaining between them. CDR3 length: 12 amino acids. CDR3 sequence reads: CASSYRDAPLHF. The CDR3 DNA reads TGTGCCAGTAGTTACAGGGATGCACCCCTCCACTTT.

The CDR3 loop is CAWAVTGAMIQYF. In DNA, the CDR3 is TGTGCCTGGGCTGTTACAGGGGCGATGATACAGTACTTC. The V gene is TRBV30, the J gene TRBJ2-4; the match to TRBD1 covers 7 bases. Germline CDR1 and CDR2: GTSNPN and SVGIG (reference sequence). The CDR3 is 13 residues long. The ends lost 5 bases at V and 13 bases at J; junction bases unmatched: 14.

This clone appeared a single time. V usage is TRBV5-5 and J usage is TRBJ2-7; maybe TRBD1 (6 bases). The V gene lost 3 bases and the J gene lost 2 bases, with 12 bases spanning the gap. Looked up from germline, CDR1 is SGHKS and CDR2 is YYEKEE (reference sequence). This CDR3 contains 14 residues. CDR3 nucleotides: TGTGCCAGCAGCTCGCAGGGGCTTGCCTACGAGCAGTACTTC. It codes for CASSSQGLAYEQYF.

This chain uses TRBV5-1 with TRBJ2-1, with TRBD2 matching 7 bases. The CDR3 sequence is 16 residues long. Trimming took 0 bases from V and 1 from J; bases not matched to a gene: 4. Germline V gene data show CDR1 as SGHRS and CDR2 as YFSETQ. The CDR3 loop reads CASSLAGRNSYNEQFF. CDR3 in DNA: TGCGCCAGCAGCTTGGCCGGGAGGAATTCCTACAATGAGCAGTTCTTC.

This chain joins TRBV6-6 and TRBJ1-2; perhaps TRBD1 as D (6 bases). Germline V lookup: CDR1 MNHNY, CDR2 SVGAGI (reference sequence). V was shortened by 6 bases and J by 0 bases, with 17 bases between the two germline ends. CDR3 length: 16 amino acids. For the CDR3, the DNA is TGTGCCAGCAGACCTGTTTCGGGGGGCACTAACTATGGCTACACCTTC. It is translated as CASRPVSGGTNYGYTF.

This clone was seen just once. V and J are TRBV10-3 and TRBJ2-5; 8 nucleotides agree with TRBD1. The CDR3 sequence is 15 residues long. CDR1 is ENHRY and CDR2 is SYGVKD in the germline V gene. Unmatched junction bases numbered 7, after V lost 2 bases and J lost 5 bases. CDR3 sequence (DNA): TGTGCCATCAGTGAGAGCCAGGGGGCTAGGGAGACCCAGTACTTC. It codes for CAISESQGARETQYF.

The chain recombines TRBV5-4 with TRBJ1-4; TRBD1 matches at 9 bases. The V gene end was trimmed by 4 bases and the J gene end by 8 bases; junction bases not matched to a gene: 6. Germline-derived CDR1 and CDR2 are SGHNT and YYREEE (reference sequence). The CDR3 contains 14 residues. CDR3 DNA sequence: TGTGCCAGCAGCCAGGACAGGGGACGAGAAAAACTGTTTTTT. Protein product: CASSQDRGREKLFF.

The chain couples TRBV5-4 to TRBJ1-1; D is ambiguous. Trimming pared 2 bases from V and 2 bases from J, leaving 7 bases between. Looked up from germline, CDR1 is SGHNT and CDR2 is YYREEE (reference sequence). This CDR3 has 13 amino acids. CDR3 sequence: CASSLKGNTEAFF. The CDR3 nucleotides read TGTGCCAGCAGCTTAAAGGGTAACACTGAAGCTTTCTTT.

V usage is TRBV5-1 and J usage is TRBJ2-5; TRBD2 aligns across 14 bases. The length of the CDR3 is 16 residues. The germline V gene has CDR1 SGHRS and CDR2 YFSETQ. Germline trimming cut 3 bases from V and 5 bases from J; bases unmatched to any gene: 6. CDR3 nucleotide sequence: TGCGCCAGCAGCTCGGGACTAGCGGGGGCCGGGGAGACCCAGTACTTC. This gives the protein CASSSGLAGAGETQYF.

The chain combines TRBV19 with TRBJ1-2; TRBD1 is a possible D gene (5 bases). Germline CDR1 reads LNHDA; CDR2 reads SQIVND (reference sequence). Trimming stripped 5 bases from V and 4 bases from J, with 20 bases between. This CDR3 has 16 amino acids. CDR3 region: CASSRPGRSSSYGYTF. CDR3 DNA sequence: TGTGCCAGTAGTCGCCCGGGACGCTCGTCTTCCTATGGCTACACCTTC.

This clone is a singleton in its sample. V is TRBV27 and J is TRBJ2-7; TRBD2 matches at 11 bases. J gave up 1 base and V 4 bases, and 9 bases lay outside the gene matches. Germline V gene sequence: CDR1 MNHEY, CDR2 SMNVEV (reference sequence). This CDR3 contains 17 residues. DNA for the CDR3: TGTGCCAGCAGTTCCACTCCCGGGACTAGCGGATCCTACGAGCAGTACTTC. It translates to CASSSTPGTSGSYEQYF.

This clone was detected a few times. V usage is TRBV18 and J usage is TRBJ1-4, with D possibly matching TRBD1 (5 bases). CDR1 and CDR2 from the germline V gene are KGHSH and LQKENI. CDR3 length equals 13 residues. The V gene lost 3 bases and the J gene lost 6 bases, with 8 bases spanning the gap. CDR3 sequence: CASSPSRDEKLFF. The CDR3 DNA reads as TGTGCCAGCTCACCTAGCAGGGATGAAAAACTGTTTTTT.

This rearrangement joins TRBV11-2 to TRBJ1-1; D possibly corresponds to TRBD1 (5 bases). Germline-derived CDR1 and CDR2 are SGHAT and FQNNGV. The CDR3 consists of 12 residues. Trimming stripped 5 bases from V and 11 bases from J, with 15 bases between. The DNA for the CDR3 is TGTGCCAGCAGCCGCGCGGGGCCCAGGGCTTTCTTT. As protein: CASSRAGPRAFF.

The gene calls are TRBV28 and TRBJ2-1; D perhaps matches TRBD2 (5 bases). V lost 2 bases and J 6 bases, leaving 14 bases between the germline ends. The germline V gene has CDR1 MDHEN and CDR2 SYDVKM. This CDR3 spans 15 amino acids. CDR3 nucleotides: TGTGCCAGCAGTTTAGTCCAAACCGGGGTCAATGAGCAGTTCTTC. It encodes CASSLVQTGVNEQFF.

V and J are TRBV27 and TRBJ2-4, with 12 nucleotides matching TRBD1. V lost 2 bases and J lost 1; bases outside the gene matches: 9. Germline V CDR1 and CDR2: MNHEY, SMNVEV (reference sequence). The CDR3 runs to 19 residues. CDR3 DNA: TGTGCCAGCAGTTTAACCGGGACAGGGGGCTTAGGGGCCAAAAACATTCAGTACTTC. Translating it yields CASSLTGTGGLGAKNIQYF.

The chain uses TRBV7-9 and TRBJ1-2; 8 bases fit TRBD1. V shed 5 bases, J shed 5 bases, and the junction held 4 bases outside the gene matches. The CDR3 extends over 13 amino acids. Germline CDR1 SEHNR, CDR2 FQNEAQ (reference sequence). The CDR3 loop is CASSGQGRYGYTF. The CDR3 DNA follows: TGTGCCAGCAGCGGACAGGGAAGGTATGGCTACACCTTC.

The chain has TRBV18 and TRBJ2-5; 9 bases line up with TRBD2. CDR3 size: 15 residues. Germline CDR1 is KGHSH and CDR2 is LQKENI. J lost 5 bases, V lost 6 bases, and 10 bases had no gene match. The CDR3 protein is CASSPGTSSGETQYF. The CDR3, as DNA: TGTGCCAGCTCGCCCGGGACTAGCTCGGGGGAGACCCAGTACTTC.

The V gene is TRBV7-2, the J gene TRBJ2-3, with TRBD2 matching 10 bases. Germline CDR1 is SGHTA and CDR2 is FQGNSA. The CDR3 is 16 residues long. Unmatched junction bases numbered 9, after V lost 6 bases and J lost 3 bases. The CDR3 nucleotides are TGTGCCAGCAGTTCTCCGGGACTAGCGAGAACAGATACGCAGTATTTT. Encoded protein: CASSSPGLARTDTQYF. The whole variable domain, remainder taken from reference TRBV7-2 and TRBJ2-3, is GAGVSQSPSNKVTEKGKDVELRCDPISGHTALYWYRQSLGQGLEFLIYFQGNSAPDKSGLPSDRFSAERTGGSVSTLTIQRTQQEDSAVYLCASSSPGLARTDTQYFGPGTRLTVL.

The chain has TRBV7-3 and TRBJ2-3; weak D call: TRBD2 (5 bases). V was clipped by 5 bases and J by 2 bases, with 14 bases between them. Germline CDR1 is SGHTA and CDR2 is FQGTGA. The CDR3 length is 15 residues. CDR3 protein: CASSLTGVPTDTQYF. DNA of the CDR3: TGTGCCAGCAGCCTCACCGGGGTCCCCACAGATACGCAGTATTTT.

This chain joins TRBV18 and TRBJ2-7; a weak D match, TRBD1 (6 bases). CDR3 length: 13 amino acids. Germline-derived CDR1 and CDR2 are KGHSH and LQKENI. V lost 3 bases, J lost 5 bases, and 11 bases lay in between. CDR3 in amino acids: CASSPIRQDEQYF. In nucleotides, the CDR3 is TGTGCCAGCTCACCGATTCGACAGGACGAGCAGTACTTC.

The chain joins TRBV7-8 to TRBJ1-2, with 7 bases that match TRBD1. This CDR3 region has 16 residues. Germline CDR1 and CDR2: SGHVS and FQNEAQ. V lost 1 base, J lost 3 bases, and 8 bases stayed unmatched. CDR3 DNA sequence: TGTGCCAGCAGCTTAGATTGGGCAGGGGGTGACTATGGCTACACCTTC. It specifies CASSLDWAGGDYGYTF.

The chain couples TRBV7-9 to TRBJ1-1; tentative D call: TRBD1 (5 bases). The V end lost 1 base, the J end lost 9 bases, and 12 bases lay between the germline ends. There are 13 residues in the CDR3. Germline V gives CDR1 SEHNR, CDR2 FQNEAQ (reference sequence). CDR3 nucleotides: TGTGCCAGCAGCTTAGGGGGGGTCTTCAAAGCTTTCTTT. Protein sequence: CASSLGGVFKAFF.

The chain employs TRBV12-1 and TRBJ2-7. TRBV12-1 counts as a pseudogene. The CDR3 has 14 residues. CDR3 region: CASSLQLLSYEQYF. In DNA, the CDR3 is TGTGCCAGCAGCTTACAGCTACTAAGCTACGAGCAGTACTTC.

This chain uses TRBV25-1 with TRBJ2-5, with D perhaps TRBD2 (6 bases). Germline CDR1 MGHDK, CDR2 SYGVNS. CDR3 length: 13 residues. V lost 5 bases and J lost 2, with 9 bases in between. The CDR3 sequence is CASSIGGQETQYF. For the CDR3, the DNA is TGTGCCAGCAGTATAGGAGGGCAAGAGACCCAGTACTTC.

A few counts support this clone. This chain uses TRBV6-5 with TRBJ1-1; 10 bases match TRBD1. Germline trimming cut 2 bases from V and 6 bases from J; bases unmatched to any gene: 3. CDR3 size: 14 residues. Germline V CDR1 and CDR2: MNHEY, SVGAGI. CDR3 DNA: TGTGCCAGCAGTTACCGGGGGACAGGGGCTGAAGCTTTCTTT. It translates to CASSYRGTGAEAFF.

This clone was seen only once. The V and J genes are TRBV18 and TRBJ2-1; weak D call: TRBD2 (5 bases). CDR3 size: 16 residues. In germline, CDR1 is KGHSH, CDR2 LQKENI. Trimming took 2 bases from V and 2 from J, leaving 13 bases between them. For the CDR3, the DNA is TGTGCCAGCTCACCAGGCGGGCCGGAACCCTACAATGAGCAGTTCTTC. Translation gives CASSPGGPEPYNEQFF.